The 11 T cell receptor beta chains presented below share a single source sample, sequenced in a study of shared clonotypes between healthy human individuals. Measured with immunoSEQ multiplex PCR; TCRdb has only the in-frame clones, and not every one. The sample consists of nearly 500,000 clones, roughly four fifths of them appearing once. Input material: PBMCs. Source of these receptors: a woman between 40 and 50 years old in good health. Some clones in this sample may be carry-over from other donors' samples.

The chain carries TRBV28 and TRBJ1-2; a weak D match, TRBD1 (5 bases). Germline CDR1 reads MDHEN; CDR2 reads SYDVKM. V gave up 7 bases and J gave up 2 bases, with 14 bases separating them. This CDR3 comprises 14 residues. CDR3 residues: CASIRDGENYGYTF. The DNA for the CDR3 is TGTGCCAGCATACGGGACGGGGAGAACTATGGCTACACCTTC.

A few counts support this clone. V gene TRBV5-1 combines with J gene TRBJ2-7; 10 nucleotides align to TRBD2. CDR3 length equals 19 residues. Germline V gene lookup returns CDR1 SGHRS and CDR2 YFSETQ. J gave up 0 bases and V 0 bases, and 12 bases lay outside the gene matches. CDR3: CASSLGLAGGHTYSYEQYF. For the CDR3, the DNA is TGCGCCAGCAGCTTGGGGTTAGCGGGAGGCCATACGTACTCCTACGAGCAGTACTTC.

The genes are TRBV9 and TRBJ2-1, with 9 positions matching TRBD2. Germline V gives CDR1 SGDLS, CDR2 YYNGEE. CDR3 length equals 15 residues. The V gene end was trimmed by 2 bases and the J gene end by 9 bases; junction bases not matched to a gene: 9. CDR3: CASSVGIAGVSEQFF. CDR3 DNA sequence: TGTGCCAGCAGCGTGGGAATAGCGGGAGTTTCTGAGCAGTTCTTC.

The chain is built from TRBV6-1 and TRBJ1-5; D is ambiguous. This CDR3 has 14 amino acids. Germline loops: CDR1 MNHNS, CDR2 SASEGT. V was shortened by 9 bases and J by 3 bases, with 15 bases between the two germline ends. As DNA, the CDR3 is TGTGCCAGTTCCGGTGGAGGGAACAATCAGCCCCAGCATTTT. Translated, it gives CASSGGGNNQPQHF.

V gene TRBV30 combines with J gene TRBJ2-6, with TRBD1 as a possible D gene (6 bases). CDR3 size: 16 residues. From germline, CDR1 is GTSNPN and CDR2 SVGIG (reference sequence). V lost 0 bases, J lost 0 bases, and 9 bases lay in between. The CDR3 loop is CAWSVQGVSGANVLTF. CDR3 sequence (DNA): TGTGCCTGGAGTGTACAGGGAGTCTCTGGGGCCAACGTCCTGACTTTC.

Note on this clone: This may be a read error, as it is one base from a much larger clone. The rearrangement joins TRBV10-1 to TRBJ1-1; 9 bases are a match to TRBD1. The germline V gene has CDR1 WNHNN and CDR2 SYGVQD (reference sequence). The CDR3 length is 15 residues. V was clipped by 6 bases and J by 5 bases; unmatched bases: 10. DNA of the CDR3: TGCGCCAGCAGGGACAGGGGTAAGACCCAAACTGAAGCTTTCTTT. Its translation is CASRDRGKTQTEAFF.

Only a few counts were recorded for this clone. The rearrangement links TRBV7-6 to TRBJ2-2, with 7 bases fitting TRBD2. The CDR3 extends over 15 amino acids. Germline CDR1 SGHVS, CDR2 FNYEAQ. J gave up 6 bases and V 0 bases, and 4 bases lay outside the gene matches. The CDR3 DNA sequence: TGTGCCAGCAGCTTAGCGGTCCGGGGGGCCGGGGAGCTGTTTTTT. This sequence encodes CASSLAVRGAGELFF.

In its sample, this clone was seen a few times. The CDR3 sequence: CASSRQGMNTEAFF. CDR3 bases: TGTGCCAGCAGCCGACAGGGGATGAACACTGAAGCTTTCTTT. The chain links TRBV4-2 to TRBJ1-1, with TRBD1 identical over 8 bases. V lost 4 bases, J lost 0 bases, and 1 base stayed unmatched. The CDR3 is made up of 14 amino acids. Germline CDR1 LGHNA, CDR2 YNFKEQ.

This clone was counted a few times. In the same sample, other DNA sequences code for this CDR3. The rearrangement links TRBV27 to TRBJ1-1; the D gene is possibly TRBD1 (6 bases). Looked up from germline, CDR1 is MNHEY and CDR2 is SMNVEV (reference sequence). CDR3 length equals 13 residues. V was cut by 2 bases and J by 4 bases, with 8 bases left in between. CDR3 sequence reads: CASSLRGSTEAFF. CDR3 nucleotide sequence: TGTGCCAGCAGTTTAAGGGGGAGCACTGAAGCTTTCTTT.

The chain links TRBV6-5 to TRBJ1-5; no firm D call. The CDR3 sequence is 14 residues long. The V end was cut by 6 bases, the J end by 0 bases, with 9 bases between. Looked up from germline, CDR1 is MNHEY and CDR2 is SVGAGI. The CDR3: CASSTDSSNQPQHF. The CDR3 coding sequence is TGTGCCAGCAGCACAGACTCTAGCAATCAGCCCCAGCATTTT.

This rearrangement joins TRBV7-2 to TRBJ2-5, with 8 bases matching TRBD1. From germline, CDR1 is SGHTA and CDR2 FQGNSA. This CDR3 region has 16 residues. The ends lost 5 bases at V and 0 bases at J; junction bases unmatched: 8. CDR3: CASSNRDRPYQETQYF. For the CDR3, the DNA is TGTGCCAGCAGCAACCGGGACAGGCCATACCAAGAGACCCAGTACTTC.